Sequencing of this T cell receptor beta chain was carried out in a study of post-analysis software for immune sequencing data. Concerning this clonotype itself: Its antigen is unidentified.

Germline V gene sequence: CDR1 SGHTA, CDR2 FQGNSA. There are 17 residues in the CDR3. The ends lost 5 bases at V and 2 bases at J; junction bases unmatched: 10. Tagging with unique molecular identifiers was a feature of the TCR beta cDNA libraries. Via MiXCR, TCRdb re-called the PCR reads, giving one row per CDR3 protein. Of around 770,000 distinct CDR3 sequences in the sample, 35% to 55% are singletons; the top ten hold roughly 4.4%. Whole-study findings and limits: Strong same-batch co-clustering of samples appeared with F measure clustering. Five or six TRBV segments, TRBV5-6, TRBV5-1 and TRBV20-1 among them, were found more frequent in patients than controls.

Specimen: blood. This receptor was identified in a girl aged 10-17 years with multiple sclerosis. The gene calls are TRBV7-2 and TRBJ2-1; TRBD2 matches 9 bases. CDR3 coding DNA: TGTGCCAGCAGCGGTCCTAGCGGGACCAGCCCCTACAATGAGCAGTTCTTC. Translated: CASSGPSGTSPYNEQFF.